These 17 T cell receptor beta chains share one sample of origin, sequenced in a study of CD8+CD57+ T cells in acquired aplastic anemia. According to the study, genomic DNA was the template for TCR beta VDJ and CDR3 profiling. MiXCR, run by TCRdb on the reads, gives a single entry per CDR3 protein. The table lists about 420,000 distinct CDR3 sequences, 65% to 80% of them singletons. Sequenced sample: sorted CD4+, CD8+, or CD8+CD57+ T cells (not recorded which) from PBMCs. The origin of the receptors is a human donor in good health, serving as a control.

The rearrangement joins TRBV27 to TRBJ1-1; D may be TRBD1 (6 bases). CDR3 length: 14 amino acids. Germline-derived CDR1 and CDR2 are MNHEY and SMNVEV (reference sequence). Trimming took 4 bases from V and 3 from J, leaving 12 bases between them. CDR3 in amino acids: CASSWRGSHTEAFF. The CDR3 bases are TGTGCCAGCAGTTGGAGGGGGTCGCACACTGAAGCTTTCTTT.

In the case of this clonotype: The conserved final phenylalanine or tryptophan is absent from the CDR3, which likely points to a read error. The DNA is omitted, as the CDR3 cannot be located on it reliably, and the CDR3 follows TCRdb's listing. The CDR3 loop is CASSCWTELAQDI. The rearrangement joins TRBV7-9 to TRBJ2-7. The CDR3 totals 13 residues, both ends included. Germline assignment: CDR1 SEHNR and CDR2 FQNEAQ (reference sequence).

The chain is built from TRBV12-3 or TRBV12-4 and TRBJ1-6; no reliable D call. The CDR3 covers 13 residues. V was trimmed by 3 bases and J by 10 bases, leaving 10 bases between them. The CDR3 spells CASSFTMGSPLHF. The CDR3 DNA sequence: TGTGCCAGCAGTTTCACAATGGGATCACCCCTCCACTTT.

As concerns this clonotype: The junction and the germline gene differ at one end; a read error may be behind it. The DNA for the CDR3 is TGTGCCATCAGTGCGGACACCGCTGCACCCCTCCACTTT. Its translation: CAISADTAAPLHF. This chain joins TRBV6-5 and TRBJ1-6, with a possible D match to TRBD1 (5 bases). Germline CDR1 MNHEY, CDR2 SVGAGI. There are 13 residues in the CDR3.

Remarks on this clonotype: The junction shows a germline mismatch at one end, possibly a read error. The V call is TRBV19, the J call TRBJ1-1; no clear D. The CDR3 runs 11 residues. Germline loops: CDR1 LNHDA, CDR2 SQIVND (reference sequence). CDR3 nucleotide sequence: TGCGCCAGTATAGATTGCGCTGAAGCTTTCTTT. It is translated as CASIDCAEAFF.

A note on this clonotype: This may stem from a read error, because a much larger clone lies one nucleotide away. The CDR3 here is CASSWGGFQVF. As DNA, the CDR3 is TGTGCCAGCAGTTGGGGAGGGTTCCAGGTTTTT. This sequence joins TRBV10-3 and TRBJ1-5; D is ambiguous. Germline V gene sequence: CDR1 ENHRY, CDR2 SYGVKD. The CDR3 runs 11 residues.

Concerning this clonotype: The junction departs from the called germline gene at one end, perhaps through a read error. The rearrangement joins TRBV9 to TRBJ1-2, with D possibly matching TRBD1 (5 bases). This CDR3 spans 15 amino acids. CDR1 and CDR2 (germline): SGDLS, YYNGEE. This CDR3 is CASSAGAGAGTGNTF. The CDR3 region has the DNA TGTGCTAGCAGCGCCGGGGCGGGTGCAGGGACGGGCAACACCTTC.

Ten or more counts support this clonotype. The chain couples TRBV7-9 to TRBJ1-1, with D hard to call. This CDR3 has 13 amino acids. The germline gives CDR1 SEHNR, CDR2 FQNEAQ (reference sequence). The V and J ends lost 1 base and 1 base respectively, with 4 bases between them. CDR3 DNA: TGTGCCAGCAGCTTAGTCCCGAACACTGAAGCTTTCTTT. This codes for CASSLVPNTEAFF.

This clonotype was recorded at least ten times. The J gene is TRBJ1-5, the V gene TRBV6-5, with D perhaps matching TRBD1 (5 bases). CDR3 length equals 15 residues. Trimming shortened V by 6 bases and J by 0 bases, and 12 bases separated the two germline ends. From germline, CDR1 is MNHEY and CDR2 SVGAGI. CDR3 in DNA: TGTGCCAGCAGACGGGGGGGGTCTAGCAATCAGCCCCAGCATTTT. This sequence encodes CASRRGGSSNQPQHF.

This clonotype was recorded at least ten times. This chain uses TRBV19 with TRBJ1-4; TRBD1 agrees at 7 bases. Germline CDR1 LNHDA, CDR2 SQIVND (reference sequence). The V gene end was trimmed by 6 bases and the J gene end by 11 bases; junction bases not matched to a gene: 18. The CDR3 runs 16 residues. The CDR3: CASSDHGTARTRKLFF. The DNA of the CDR3 is TGTGCCAGTAGCGACCACGGGACAGCCCGAACGAGGAAACTGTTTTTT.

The chain combines TRBV2 with TRBJ1-6, with D possibly matching TRBD1 (6 bases). The DNA end is a closer match to TRBJ1-2, so the J assignment may be wrong. Germline V lookup: CDR1 SNHLY, CDR2 FYNNEI. The CDR3 spans 14 residues. CDR3 amino acids: CASTATQGTSGYTF. The CDR3 region has the DNA TGTGCCAGCACCGCGACTCAGGGGACTTCAGGCTACACCTTC.

With respect to this clonotype: This may come from a read error, since a much larger clone is one base off. The V call is TRBV6-1, the J call TRBJ2-3, with 8 positions matching TRBD2. The germline V gene has CDR1 MNHNS and CDR2 SASEGT. This CDR3 region has 14 residues. The CDR3 region is CASRGLGRSDAQYF. CDR3 nucleotide sequence: TGTGCCAGCAGGGGACTAGGTCGGTCAGATGCGCAGTATTTT.

This clonotype was counted once. Written as DNA, the CDR3 is TGTGCCACCAGTGATCCCGCCGCTAACTATGGCTACACCTTC. Translation gives CATSDPAANYGYTF. This chain links TRBV24-1 with TRBJ1-2; D is unclear. The V gene's germline CDR1 is KGHDR and CDR2 SFDVKD. The CDR3 has 14 amino acids. Trimming took off 3 bases at V and 0 bases at J, with 7 bases between the two ends.

In this sample, this clonotype turned up many times. V gene TRBV5-1 combines with J gene TRBJ1-1; TRBD1 might be the D (6 bases). Germline V CDR1 and CDR2: SGHRS, YFSETQ. V lost 4 bases and J 2 bases, leaving 9 bases between the germline ends. This CDR3 contains 13 residues. Here the CDR3 reads CASSGTLNTEAFF. The CDR3 DNA sequence: TGCGCCAGCAGCGGGACACTTAACACTGAAGCTTTCTTT.

This clonotype was observed a single time. The chain combines TRBV20-1 with TRBJ2-7; D not certain. In germline, CDR1 is DFQATT, CDR2 SNEGSKA (reference sequence). V was shortened by 1 base and J by 7 bases, with 14 bases between the two germline ends. The CDR3 loop spans 13 amino acids. The CDR3 region is CSARVDALVEQYF. CDR3 in DNA: TGCAGTGCTAGAGTGGACGCCCTGGTGGAGCAGTACTTC.

The chain employs TRBV2 and TRBJ1-2; D remains ambiguous. V was trimmed by 2 bases and J by 2 bases, leaving 9 bases between them. Germline CDR1 is SNHLY and CDR2 is FYNNEI. This CDR3 region has 14 residues. The CDR3 sequence is CASSEQGPNYGYTF. CDR3 nucleotide sequence: TGTGCCAGCAGTGAACAAGGACCCAACTATGGCTACACCTTC.

This CDR3 reads CSAPKRQDNAGELFF. The CDR3 coding sequence is TGCAGTGCTCCTAAGCGACAGGATAACGCCGGGGAGCTGTTTTTT. The J gene is TRBJ2-2, the V gene TRBV20-1; a possible D gene is TRBD1 (6 bases). Germline CDR1 is DFQATT and CDR2 is SNEGSKA (reference sequence). With 5 bases removed from V and 6 bases from J, the gap between germline ends came to 19 bases. This CDR3 contains 15 residues.